This T cell receptor (beta chain) originates from a study of post-analysis software for immune sequencing data. Study as a whole: Secondary progressive, relapsing-remitting and progressive-relapsing multiple sclerosis were among the included disease courses. Findings and limits, study-wide: Comparison of patients with controls showed roughly five TRBV segments more frequent in patients, TRBV5-6, TRBV5-1 and TRBV20-1 among them. Under F measure analysis, samples from one preparation batch co-clustered strongly. Controls' normalized Chao1 diversity significantly exceeded that of multiple sclerosis patients.

Each TCR beta cDNA library carried unique molecular identifiers. There were roughly 0.9 to 10 million T cells, and 450,000 to 550,000 cDNA molecules came from them. A single record per CDR3 protein comes from TCRdb applying MiXCR to the PCR reads. The sample includes fewer than 550,000 distinct CDR3 sequences, 30% to 40% of them seen just once. On this clonotype itself: The antigen is unknown.

The V gene lost 0 bases and the J gene lost 5 bases, with 18 bases spanning the gap. CDR3 length: 17 residues. CDR1 and CDR2 from the germline V gene are MGHRA and YSYEKL. The material sequenced was blood. The chain employs TRBV4-1 and TRBJ2-3; perhaps TRBD2 as D (6 bases). This receptor was identified in a girl younger than 18 with multiple sclerosis. CDR3 sequence (DNA): TGCGCCAGCAGCCAAGATGGTGGAACATTCGGGGGAGATACGCAGTATTTT. It specifies CASSQDGGTFGGDTQYF.